One sample yielded the 12 T cell receptor beta chains listed below, sequenced in a study of cytomegalovirus exposure and HLA in healthy donors. PCR used 60 Vbeta primers and 13 Jbeta primers. Here immunoSEQ multiplex PCR was the method, and the copy in TCRdb shows in-frame clones only, minus some. The profile shows under 200,000 clones, roughly 85% of them singletons. Sample: PBMCs. The receptors stem from a woman between 25 and 40 years old in good health and CMV-seropositive.

This clone was seen only a few times. V usage is TRBV5-6 and J usage is TRBJ1-1; D is unresolved. This CDR3 comprises 13 residues. The germline gives CDR1 SGHDT, CDR2 YYEEEE. V shed 0 bases and J shed 6 bases, with 9 bases lying between them. For the CDR3, the DNA is TGTGCCAGCAGCTTGGACATGATCGCTGAAGCTTTCTTT. Protein sequence: CASSLDMIAEAFF.

This chain uses TRBV11-2 with TRBJ2-7, with 14 bases that match TRBD2. V gave up 3 bases and J gave up 4 bases; unmatched junction bases: 11. The CDR3 has 18 residues. Germline CDR1 reads SGHAT; CDR2 reads FQNNGV. CDR3 sequence: CASSLWTTSGGAGYEQYF. CDR3 sequence (DNA): TGTGCCAGCAGCTTGTGGACGACTAGCGGGGGGGCCGGGTACGAGCAGTACTTC.

The chain joins TRBV5-1 to TRBJ1-2, with a weak D call TRBD1 (5 bases). CDR1 SGHRS and CDR2 YFSETQ come from the germline V gene. This CDR3 has 13 residues. Trimming removed 2 bases at V and 7 bases at J, with 12 bases between. The CDR3 loop is CASSFGGLGGYTF. The CDR3 DNA sequence: TGCGCCAGCAGCTTCGGGGGTCTGGGTGGCTACACCTTC.

The rearrangement joins TRBV2 to TRBJ2-1; no reliable D call. Looked up from germline, CDR1 is SNHLY and CDR2 is FYNNEI. The length of the CDR3 is 15 residues. Between the trimmed V and J ends, which lost 1 base and 4 bases, there was a span of 11 bases. The CDR3 coding sequence is TGTGCCAGCAGTGAAGAAATACCCCTATACAATGAGCAGTTCTTC. As protein: CASSEEIPLYNEQFF.

The chain combines TRBV10-3 with TRBJ2-7, with 8 bases lining up with TRBD1. The CDR3 runs 15 residues. The germline gives CDR1 ENHRY, CDR2 SYGVKD. The V segment lost 3 bases and the J segment 3 bases; nucleotides outside the gene matches: 7. The CDR3 nucleotides are TGTGCCATCAGTGAAGACAGGGGTGTAAGCTACGAGCAGTACTTC. Translation: CAISEDRGVSYEQYF.

The V gene is TRBV7-8, the J gene TRBJ2-7, with 7 nucleotides matching TRBD2. CDR3 length equals 14 residues. Germline V CDR1 and CDR2: SGHVS, FQNEAQ. V gave up 4 bases and J gave up 7 bases; unmatched junction bases: 10. The CDR3 sequence: CASSSPGGIQEQYF. The CDR3 region has the DNA TGTGCCAGCAGCTCCCCCGGGGGGATTCAAGAGCAGTACTTC.

CDR3 loop: CASRGTAKLSYEQYF. In DNA form, the CDR3 reads TGTGCCAGCAGAGGGACAGCTAAGTTAAGCTACGAGCAGTACTTC. The chain combines TRBV5-5 with TRBJ2-7; 7 nucleotides line up with TRBD1. There are 15 residues in the CDR3. From germline, CDR1 is SGHKS and CDR2 YYEKEE (reference sequence). The V segment lost 5 bases and the J segment 3 bases; nucleotides outside the gene matches: 11.

The chain recombines TRBV5-1 with TRBJ1-2; 7 bases agree with TRBD1. The CDR3 covers 15 residues. In germline, CDR1 is SGHRS, CDR2 YFSETQ. V lost 0 bases, J lost 6 bases, and 8 bases stayed unmatched. The CDR3 nucleotides are TGCGCCAGCAGCTTGGAGTTCGGCAGGGGGAATGGCTACACCTTC. Its protein is CASSLEFGRGNGYTF. The complete variable domain, with remaining parts taken from reference TRBV5-1 and TRBJ1-2, reads KAGVTQTPRYLIKTRGQQVTLSCSPISGHRSVSWYQQTPGQGLQFLFEYFSETQRNKGNFPGRFSGRQFSNSRSEMNVSTLELGDSALYLCASSLEFGRGNGYTFGSGTRLTVV.

This clone was detected a few times. This chain links TRBV27 with TRBJ1-1, with TRBD1 matching 7 bases. CDR1 and CDR2 (germline): MNHEY, SMNVEV (reference sequence). After removal of 7 bases from V and 1 base from J, the junction contained 9 bases not matched to a gene. CDR3 length: 15 residues. CDR3 coding DNA: TGTGCCAGCACCCTACAGGGGATGGGGAACACTGAAGCTTTCTTT. Translated, it gives CASTLQGMGNTEAFF.

The chain is built from TRBV5-1 and TRBJ2-6, with TRBD2 as a possible D gene (5 bases). The CDR3 is 16 amino acids. Germline V gene lookup returns CDR1 SGHRS and CDR2 YFSETQ. V gave up 4 bases and J gave up 0 bases, with 11 bases separating them. CDR3 loop: CASSLDGVSGANVLTF. The CDR3 DNA reads TGCGCCAGCAGCCTGGACGGGGTCTCTGGGGCCAACGTCCTGACTTTC.

The chain joins TRBV18 to TRBJ1-1, with D possibly being TRBD1 (6 bases). Germline-derived CDR1 and CDR2 are KGHSH and LQKENI. The CDR3 runs to 16 residues. With 0 bases removed from V and 2 bases from J, the gap between germline ends came to 13 bases. The CDR3 loop is CASSPPNRVGNTEAFF. Here the CDR3 DNA reads TGTGCCAGCTCACCACCGAACAGGGTTGGTAACACTGAAGCTTTCTTT.

This chain connects TRBV7-8 to TRBJ2-3; unclear D gene. V was shortened by 0 bases and J by 6 bases, with 4 bases between the two germline ends. This CDR3 spans 12 amino acids. CDR1 and CDR2 from the germline V gene are SGHVS and FQNEAQ. The CDR3 DNA reads TGTGCCAGCAGCTTAGCTAGCGATACGCAGTATTTT. Protein product: CASSLASDTQYF.